The 16 T cell receptor beta chains listed next were all sequenced from one sample in a study of blood T cell repertoires in COVID-19. Generated by immunoSEQ multiplex PCR, the TCRdb table keeps only in-frame clones and is missing some. The sample shows 300,000 to 450,000 clones, about four fifths of them seen only once. The sequenced material came from peripheral blood. Every receptor here comes from a human donor with acute or convalescent COVID-19. The donor label of this sample is uncertain.

The V call is TRBV5-1, the J call TRBJ2-5, with D possibly TRBD1 on 6 matching bases. From germline, CDR1 is SGHRS and CDR2 YFSETQ. Trimming took 4 bases from V and 5 from J, leaving 15 bases between them. There are 14 residues in the CDR3. CDR3 amino acids: CASSAGTPRETQYF. The CDR3 bases are TGCGCCAGCAGCGCCGGGACACCGCGGGAGACCCAGTACTTC.

This clone was seen repeatedly, ten times or more. The CDR3 nucleotides read TGTGCCAGTACCGCAGGGGGTACTAACTATGGCTACACCTTC. It is translated as CASTAGGTNYGYTF. The rearrangement uses TRBV19 and TRBJ1-2; the match to TRBD1 covers 7 bases. CDR3 length equals 14 residues. V gave up 7 bases and J gave up 0 bases; unmatched junction bases: 5. CDR1 is LNHDA and CDR2 is SQIVND in the germline V gene (reference sequence).

The chain uses TRBV5-4 and TRBJ2-2, with 14 bases that match TRBD2. CDR1 is SGHNT and CDR2 is YYREEE in the germline V gene (reference sequence). V lost 4 bases and J lost 9; bases outside the gene matches: 8. The CDR3 extends over 16 amino acids. Written as DNA, the CDR3 is TGTGCCAGCAGCCCGGGGACTAGCGGGAGAAGCAGGGAGCTGTTTTTT. Its translation: CASSPGTSGRSRELFF.

Details on this clone: The same CDR3 arises from other DNA sequences in this sample as well. This rearrangement joins TRBV3-1 (or the pseudogene TRBV3-2) to TRBJ1-1; 11 nucleotides agree with TRBD1. The V segment lost 3 bases and the J segment 5 bases; nucleotides outside the gene matches: 2. Looked up from germline, CDR1 is LGHDT and CDR2 is YNNKEL (reference sequence). The CDR3 spans 14 residues. Written as DNA, the CDR3 is TGTGCCAGCAGCCATGGGACAGGGGGGACTGAAGCTTTCTTT. Its translation: CASSHGTGGTEAFF.

CDR3 sequence: CASSIQGLNSPLHF. The DNA for the CDR3 is TGTGCCAGTAGTATACAGGGGCTTAATTCACCCCTCCACTTT. The chain recombines TRBV19 with TRBJ1-6, with D tentatively TRBD1 (6 bases). The germline CDR1 and CDR2 sequences are LNHDA and SQIVND (reference sequence). V gave up 2 bases and J gave up 6 bases, with 8 bases separating them. This CDR3 contains 14 residues.

The CDR3 sequence: CASTSTGGEQETQYF. The CDR3, as DNA: TGCGCCAGCACCTCGACAGGGGGGGAACAAGAGACCCAGTACTTC. The chain couples TRBV5-1 to TRBJ2-5; 9 bases line up with TRBD1. V lost 6 bases, J lost 2 bases, and 8 bases stayed unmatched. CDR1 and CDR2 (germline): SGHRS, YFSETQ. CDR3 length equals 15 residues. The full variable domain, rest sourced from reference TRBV5-1 and TRBJ2-5, is KAGVTQTPRYLIKTRGQQVTLSCSPISGHRSVSWYQQTPGQGLQFLFEYFSETQRNKGNFPGRFSGRQFSNSRSEMNVSTLELGDSALYLCASTSTGGEQETQYFGPGTRLLVL.

A single count supports this clone. J is TRBJ1-6 and V is TRBV2; no clear D. There are 14 residues in the CDR3. The V end was cut by 7 bases, the J end by 8 bases, with 15 bases between. The germline V gene has CDR1 SNHLY and CDR2 FYNNEI. The CDR3, as DNA: TGTGCCAGCAAGGAGGCAGGAGGGTATTCACCCCTCCACTTT. Translation gives CASKEAGGYSPLHF.

The chain combines TRBV15 with TRBJ1-4, with D possibly TRBD1 on 6 matching bases. Deletions cut 1 base from V and 8 bases from J, with 14 bases between. The CDR3 length is 15 residues. Germline V CDR1 and CDR2: LNHNV, YYDKDF (reference sequence). CDR3 coding DNA: TGTGCCACCAGCAGAGTGGCACAGGGATCCGAAAAACTGTTTTTT. This gives the protein CATSRVAQGSEKLFF.

The chain combines TRBV28 with TRBJ2-1; no clear D. Germline loops: CDR1 MDHEN, CDR2 SYDVKM. The CDR3 contains 16 residues. Trimming shortened V by 4 bases and J by 1 base, and 14 bases separated the two germline ends. The CDR3 DNA follows: TGTGCCAGCAGTTCTTCCGTCTCGAGGTCCTACAATGAGCAGTTCTTC. Translation gives CASSSSVSRSYNEQFF.

The chain combines TRBV12-3 or TRBV12-4 with TRBJ1-1; D is unresolved. CDR3 length equals 12 residues. Trimming removed 3 bases from V and 5 bases from J, with 7 bases in between. The DNA for the CDR3 is TGTGCCAGCAGTTTTGGAGGGACTGAAGCTTTCTTT. Protein sequence: CASSFGGTEAFF.

The genes are TRBV3-1 (or the pseudogene TRBV3-2) and TRBJ1-6; unclear D gene. Per the germline V gene, CDR1 is LGHDT and CDR2 is YNNKEL (reference sequence). Trimming stripped 1 base from V and 2 bases from J, with 6 bases between. This CDR3 spans 15 amino acids. CDR3 sequence: CASSQVPAYNSPLHF. CDR3 in DNA: TGTGCCAGCAGCCAAGTCCCGGCCTATAATTCACCCCTCCACTTT.

The chain is built from TRBV2 and TRBJ1-2; the D is unclear. The CDR3 runs to 13 residues. In germline, CDR1 is SNHLY, CDR2 FYNNEI. Between the trimmed V and J ends, which lost 5 bases and 7 bases, there was a span of 14 bases. CDR3 loop: CASSLAAGVGYTF. As DNA, the CDR3 is TGTGCCAGCAGTTTGGCTGCTGGAGTTGGCTACACCTTC.

This sequence joins TRBV27 and TRBJ1-1; 8 bases fit TRBD1. The germline V gene has CDR1 MNHEY and CDR2 SMNVEV (reference sequence). Trimming cost V 5 bases and J 0 bases; bases outside gene matches: 5. This CDR3 comprises 15 residues. The CDR3 nucleotides read TGTGCCAGCAGTACGCGGACAGGGATGAACACTGAAGCTTTCTTT. Translation: CASSTRTGMNTEAFF.

This chain uses TRBV7-8 with TRBJ2-2, with D possibly TRBD1 on 5 matching bases. CDR1 is SGHVS, CDR2 FQNEAQ, per germline. Trimming removed 7 bases at V and 8 bases at J, with 20 bases between. The CDR3 contains 15 residues. CDR3 sequence reads: CASTPMQGRGGELFF. CDR3 DNA: TGTGCCAGCACCCCAATGCAGGGCCGAGGAGGGGAGCTGTTTTTT.

The chain has TRBV19 and TRBJ1-2, with D maybe TRBD1 (6 bases). Germline CDR1 reads LNHDA; CDR2 reads SQIVND (reference sequence). This CDR3 spans 14 amino acids. The ends were cut back, 5 bases at V and 4 bases at J, with 14 bases in the middle. The CDR3 sequence: CASSLMPDSYGYTF. The CDR3 DNA is TGTGCCAGTAGTTTAATGCCGGACAGCTATGGCTACACCTTC.

V and J are TRBV12-3 or TRBV12-4 and TRBJ1-1, with D uncertain. Trimming pared 4 bases from V and 9 bases from J, leaving 6 bases between. There are 10 residues in the CDR3. CDR3 DNA sequence: TGTGCCAGCAGTTCAGCCAAAGCTTTCTTT. Its translation is CASSSAKAFF.